Presented here are 21 T cell receptor beta chains from one specimen sequenced in a study of esophageal squamous cell carcinoma under preoperative chemotherapy. TCRdb re-called the PCR reads with MiXCR, one entry per CDR3 protein. The sample consists of over 25,000 distinct CDR3 sequences, around 50% of them appearing once. Regarding time point: after preoperative PTX-NDP chemotherapy. This sample was obtained from a patient given preoperative chemotherapy. The source of these receptors is a human donor with esophageal squamous cell carcinoma. The donor label of this sample is uncertain.

Points on this clonotype: Because it lacks the conserved phenylalanine or tryptophan at the end, this CDR3 is likely a read error. It is unclear where the CDR3 begins or ends on the DNA, so no DNA is shown, and the CDR3 is as TCRdb lists it. The V call is TRBV7-3, the J call TRBJ2-7; the table's D call, TRBD1, has no DNA check behind it. Per germline, CDR1 SGHTA and CDR2 FQGTGA. The CDR3 is 10 residues long, ends included. CDR3 protein: CASSLDGAGL.

This chain uses TRBV6-1 with TRBJ2-7, with D unclear. Trimming left V 2 bases short and J 0 bases short, with 2 bases between. Germline CDR1 and CDR2: MNHNS and SASEGT. The length of the CDR3 is 12 residues. The chain's CDR3 is CASSEHSYEQYF. The CDR3 coding sequence is TGTGCCAGCAGTGAACACTCCTACGAGCAGTACTTC.

On this clonotype: Germline is not matched at one junction end, which may reflect a read error. The genes are TRBV12-3 or TRBV12-4 and TRBJ2-3; 10 bases agree with TRBD2. This CDR3 has 14 amino acids. The CDR3 sequence: CASTPSGRAETLYF. In DNA form, the CDR3 reads TGTGCCAGCACCCCCAGCGGGAGGGCCGAGACGCTGTATTTT.

This clonotype was recorded once. The junction shows a germline mismatch at one end, possibly a read error. V is TRBV6-1 and J is TRBJ2-3; perhaps TRBD2 as D (6 bases). CDR1 and CDR2 (germline): MNHNS, SASEGT. The CDR3 is 14 amino acids. Written as DNA, the CDR3 is TGTGCGAGCAGCGCGGGACGAGCCCTCGATACCCAGTATTTT. Protein sequence: CASSAGRALDTQYF.

This clonotype was observed at least ten times. This sequence joins TRBV27 and TRBJ2-1; 9 bases fit TRBD2. CDR3 size: 16 residues. Germline V gene data show CDR1 as MNHEY and CDR2 as SMNVEV (reference sequence). Losses at the gene ends were 7 bases for V and 7 bases for J; bases not matched to a gene: 14. In nucleotides, the CDR3 is TGTGCCAGCAACAAGAGGACTAGCGCCTCAATAAATGAGCAGTTCTTC. This codes for CASNKRTSASINEQFF.

Many counts were recorded for this clonotype. One end of the junction does not line up with germline, which may come from a read error. J is TRBJ1-2 and V is TRBV7-2; a weak D match, TRBD1 (6 bases). This CDR3 contains 13 residues. Germline assignment: CDR1 SGHTA and CDR2 FQGNSA. CDR3 amino acids: CASSPASDRTVFF. CDR3 bases: TGTGCCAGCAGCCCAGCCTCTGACAGGACCGTTTTCTTC.

There are many counts of this clonotype. This chain connects TRBV6-1 to TRBJ2-1, with 9 nucleotides matching TRBD1. This CDR3 comprises 14 residues. Trimming cost V 8 bases and J 10 bases; bases outside gene matches: 12. Germline CDR1 and CDR2: MNHNS and SASEGT. This chain's CDR3 is CASGRDRVVNEQFF. CDR3 nucleotides: TGTGCCAGCGGCCGGGACAGGGTTGTAAACGAGCAGTTCTTC.

This clonotype has more than one count but fewer than ten. This chain links TRBV27 with TRBJ2-5, with 9 bases fitting TRBD2. The DNA matches TRBJ2-1 better at its end, which makes the J call doubtful. Germline values: CDR1 MNHEY, CDR2 SMNVEV (reference sequence). The CDR3 is 15 residues long. CDR3 sequence (DNA): TGTGCCAGCAGCCTCACCGGGACTAGCTCAGAGACCCAGTTCTTC. This encodes CASSLTGTSSETQFF.

The rearrangement links TRBV12-3 or TRBV12-4 to TRBJ2-4; either TRBD1 or TRBD2 may fit D (5 bases each). Between the trimmed V and J ends, which lost 5 bases and 13 bases, there was a span of 27 bases. This CDR3 has 16 amino acids. The CDR3 is CASSATGRWATNMQYF. In DNA, the CDR3 is TGTGCCAGCAGTGCTACGGGGCGGTGGGCCACAAATATGCAGTACTTC.

In the case of this clonotype: The CDR3 end shows no conserved phenylalanine or tryptophan, and so a read error is likely. The limits of the CDR3 on the DNA are not certain, so only TCRdb's listed CDR3 is given. The chain combines TRBV7-2 with TRBJ2-5; the D segment call TRBD1 is taken from the table without a DNA check. The CDR3 extends over 16 residues, inclusive of both ends. Germline lookup yields CDR1 SGHTA and CDR2 FQGNSA. This chain's CDR3 is CASSLTGTVYQETQHS.

A note on this clonotype: One end of the junction is discordant with germline, which a read error may explain. V usage is TRBV6-5 and J usage is TRBJ2-3; 8 bases fit TRBD2. Germline-derived CDR1 and CDR2 are MNHEY and SVGAGI. This CDR3 is 16 amino acids long. CDR3 residues: CASSYIGGGVAETQYF. CDR3 DNA sequence: TGTGCCAGCAGTTACATCGGGGGGGGGGTGGCAGAGACGCAGTACTTT.

About this clonotype: At one of its ends the junction is not consistent with the germline gene, which may arise from a read error. The V call is TRBV7-2, the J call TRBJ2-4; 7 bases line up with TRBD2. The DNA end is more similar to TRBJ2-5, so the J call may be wrong. The CDR3 runs 14 residues. Germline values: CDR1 SGHTA, CDR2 FQGNSA. In nucleotides, the CDR3 is TGTGCCGGCCGCGGGGGTCGAGCCCAAAAGACCCAGTACTTC. Protein: CAGRGGRAQKTQYF.

This clonotype was picked up many times. The chain is built from TRBV7-8 and TRBJ1-1; D is ambiguous. CDR1 is SGHVS, CDR2 FQNEAQ, per germline. The CDR3 contains 13 residues. V lost 6 bases and J lost 7, with 15 bases in between. CDR3 DNA: TGTGCCAGCAGTGGCCGCGAGAACGGTGAAGCTTTCTTT. This gives the protein CASSGRENGEAFF.

Comments on this clonotype: The germline gene is not matched at one end of the junction; a read error may be the cause. The gene calls are TRBV7-2 and TRBJ2-4; D tentatively fits TRBD1 or TRBD2 (6 bases each). From germline, CDR1 is SGHTA and CDR2 FQGNSA. The CDR3 sequence is 18 residues long. CDR3 DNA: TGTGCCAGCAGCTTAGCGCTGCTCGGGGGCCGTGACCAAAACACTCAGTACTTC. Residues: CASSLALLGGRDQNTQYF.

A few counts support this clonotype. The chain is built from TRBV11-3 and TRBJ2-1; the D gene is possibly TRBD2 (5 bases). Trimming pared 6 bases from V and 1 base from J, leaving 10 bases between. From germline, CDR1 is SGHNT and CDR2 YENEEA. This CDR3 has 14 amino acids. The CDR3 DNA follows: TGTGCCAGCAGTTCGGGGTTGTCCTACAATGAGCAGTTCTTC. It specifies CASSSGLSYNEQFF.

Only a few counts were recorded for this clonotype. The rearrangement joins TRBV7-9 to TRBJ1-4; TRBD1 might be the D (6 bases). Between the trimmed V and J ends, which lost 6 bases and 4 bases, there was a span of 12 bases. CDR1 is SEHNR and CDR2 is FQNEAQ in the germline V gene (reference sequence). This CDR3 contains 14 residues. CDR3 DNA: TGTGCCAGCAGTTTGGGGGCAATTAATGAAAAACTGTTTTTT. Translating gives CASSLGAINEKLFF.

Comments on this clonotype: At one of its ends the junction is not consistent with the germline gene, which may arise from a read error. The rearrangement uses TRBV7-2 and TRBJ2-3; possibly TRBD1 or TRBD2 for D (6 bases each). This CDR3 is built from 15 residues. Germline CDR1 SGHTA, CDR2 FQGNSA. The DNA for the CDR3 is TGTGCCGGGGGGCTCGCGGGCCGAGACACAGATACGCAGTATTTC. This encodes CAGGLAGRDTDTQYF.

The chain employs TRBV11-3 and TRBJ2-3; D is ambiguous. The J call may be wrong; the DNA end is better matched by TRBJ2-7. The CDR3 has 14 amino acids. Germline V gives CDR1 SGHNT, CDR2 YENEEA. The CDR3 sequence is CASSWLWATDTQYF. The CDR3 region has the DNA TGTGCCAGCAGCTGGCTGTGGGCCACAGATACGCAGTACTTC.

The rearrangement uses TRBV19 and TRBJ1-5; D ambiguous. CDR1 is LNHDA, CDR2 SQIVND, per germline (reference sequence). The CDR3 loop spans 14 amino acids. The ends were cut back, 2 bases at V and 6 bases at J, with 11 bases in the middle. This CDR3 reads CASSIILGSQPQHF. Written as DNA, the CDR3 is TGTGCCAGTAGTATAATACTGGGGAGTCAGCCCCAGCATTTT.

This clonotype was picked up many times. The rearrangement joins TRBV12-3 or TRBV12-4 to TRBJ2-1, with D possibly called TRBD1 or TRBD2 (5 bases each). The CDR3 has 12 amino acids. Trimming shortened V by 3 bases and J by 7 bases, and 7 bases separated the two germline ends. This chain's CDR3 is CASSLGENEQFF. The CDR3 region has the DNA TGTGCCAGCAGTTTGGGGGAGAATGAGCAGTTCTTC.

This clonotype was picked up a small number of times. The chain has TRBV7-9 and TRBJ2-6, with TRBD1 matching over 9 bases. Germline V lookup: CDR1 SEHNR, CDR2 FQNEAQ (reference sequence). The V gene end was trimmed by 5 bases and the J gene end by 1 base; junction bases not matched to a gene: 6. The CDR3 is made up of 17 amino acids. The CDR3 DNA reads as TGTGCCAGCAGCCCGGGACAGGGTGTTTCTGGGGCCAACGTCCTGACTTTC. Translation: CASSPGQGVSGANVLTF.